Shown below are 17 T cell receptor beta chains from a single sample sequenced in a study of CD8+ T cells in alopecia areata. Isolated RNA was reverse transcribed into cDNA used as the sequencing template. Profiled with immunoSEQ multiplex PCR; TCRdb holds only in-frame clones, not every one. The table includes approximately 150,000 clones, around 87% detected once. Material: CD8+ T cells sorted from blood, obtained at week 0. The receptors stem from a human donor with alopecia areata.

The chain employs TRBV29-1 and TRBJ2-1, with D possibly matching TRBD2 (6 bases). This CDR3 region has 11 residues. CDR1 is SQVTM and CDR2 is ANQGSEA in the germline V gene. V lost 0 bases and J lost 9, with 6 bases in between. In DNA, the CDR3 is TGCAGCGTTGAAGAGGGGGGTGAGCAGTTCTTC. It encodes CSVEEGGEQFF.

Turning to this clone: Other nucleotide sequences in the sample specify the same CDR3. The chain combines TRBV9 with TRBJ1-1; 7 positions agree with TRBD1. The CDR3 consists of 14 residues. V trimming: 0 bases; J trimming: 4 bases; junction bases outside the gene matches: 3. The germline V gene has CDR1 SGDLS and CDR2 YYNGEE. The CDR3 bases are TGTGCCAGCAGCGTAGTAGGGGGCGGCACTGAAGCTTTCTTT. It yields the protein CASSVVGGGTEAFF.

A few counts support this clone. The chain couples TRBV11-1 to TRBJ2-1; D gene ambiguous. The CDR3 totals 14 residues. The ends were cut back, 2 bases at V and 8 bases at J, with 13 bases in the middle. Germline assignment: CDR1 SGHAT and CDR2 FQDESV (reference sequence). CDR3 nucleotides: TGTGCCAGCAGCTTAAATTTGGGTGCCCATGAGCAGTTCTTC. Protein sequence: CASSLNLGAHEQFF.

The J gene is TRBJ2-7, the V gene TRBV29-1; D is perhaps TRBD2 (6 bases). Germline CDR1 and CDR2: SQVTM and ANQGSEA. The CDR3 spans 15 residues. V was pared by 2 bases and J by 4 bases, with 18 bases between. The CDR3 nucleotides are TGCAGCGTTGAACTCCGGGACTCCTGGACATACGAGCAGTACTTC. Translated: CSVELRDSWTYEQYF.

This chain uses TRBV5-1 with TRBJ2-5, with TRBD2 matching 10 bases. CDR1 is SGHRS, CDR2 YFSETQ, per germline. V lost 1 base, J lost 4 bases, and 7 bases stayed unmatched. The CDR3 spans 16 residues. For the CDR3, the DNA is TGCGCCAGCAGCTTGAGTCTAGCGGGAGATCCAGAGACCCAGTACTTC. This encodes CASSLSLAGDPETQYF.

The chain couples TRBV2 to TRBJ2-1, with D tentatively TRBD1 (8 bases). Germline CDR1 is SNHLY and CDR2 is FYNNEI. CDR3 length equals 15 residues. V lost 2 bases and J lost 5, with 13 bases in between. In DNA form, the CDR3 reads TGTGCCAGCAGTGAACTACAGGGGGGGAACAATGAGCAGTTCTTC. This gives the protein CASSELQGGNNEQFF.

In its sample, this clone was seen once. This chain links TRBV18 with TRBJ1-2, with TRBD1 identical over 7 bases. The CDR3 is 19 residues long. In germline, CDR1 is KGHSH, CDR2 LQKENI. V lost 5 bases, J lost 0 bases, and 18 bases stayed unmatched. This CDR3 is CASSAEPGQTSFPNYGYTF. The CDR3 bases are TGTGCCAGCTCAGCCGAACCGGGACAGACATCCTTTCCTAACTATGGCTACACCTTC.

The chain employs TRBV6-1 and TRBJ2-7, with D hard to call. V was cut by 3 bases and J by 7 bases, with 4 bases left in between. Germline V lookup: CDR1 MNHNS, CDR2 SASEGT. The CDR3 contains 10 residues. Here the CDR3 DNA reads TGTGCCAGCAGTGACAGGGAGCAGTACTTC. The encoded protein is CASSDREQYF.

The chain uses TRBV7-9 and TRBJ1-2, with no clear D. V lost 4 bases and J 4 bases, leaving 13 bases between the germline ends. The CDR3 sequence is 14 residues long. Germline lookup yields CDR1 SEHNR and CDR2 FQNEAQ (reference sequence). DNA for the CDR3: TGTGCCAGCAGCTCGGCAGGCTCGCTCTATGGCTACACCTTC. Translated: CASSSAGSLYGYTF.

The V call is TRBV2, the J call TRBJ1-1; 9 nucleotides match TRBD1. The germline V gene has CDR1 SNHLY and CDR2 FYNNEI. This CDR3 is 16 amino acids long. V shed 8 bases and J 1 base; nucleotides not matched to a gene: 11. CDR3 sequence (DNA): TGTGCCAGCTCTCAAAGTGCGGGACAGGGGAACACTGAAGCTTTCTTT. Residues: CASSQSAGQGNTEAFF.

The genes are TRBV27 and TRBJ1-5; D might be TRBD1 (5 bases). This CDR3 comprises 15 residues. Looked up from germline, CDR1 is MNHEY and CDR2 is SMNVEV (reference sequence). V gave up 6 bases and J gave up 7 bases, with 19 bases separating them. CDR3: CASSPNQGRGQPQHF. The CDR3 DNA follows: TGTGCCAGCAGCCCTAACCAGGGACGGGGGCAGCCCCAGCATTTT.

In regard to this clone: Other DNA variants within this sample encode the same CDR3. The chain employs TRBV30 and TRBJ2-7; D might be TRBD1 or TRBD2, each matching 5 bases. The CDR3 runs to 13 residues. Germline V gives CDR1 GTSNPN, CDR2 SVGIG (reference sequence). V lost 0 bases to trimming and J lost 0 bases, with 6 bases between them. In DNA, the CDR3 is TGTGCCTGGAGTGTGGGGGACTCCTACGAGCAGTACTTC. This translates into CAWSVGDSYEQYF.

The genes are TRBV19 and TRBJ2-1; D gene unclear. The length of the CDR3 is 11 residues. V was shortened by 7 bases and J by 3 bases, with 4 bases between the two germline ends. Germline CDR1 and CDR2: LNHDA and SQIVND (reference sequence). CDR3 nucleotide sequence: TGTGCCAGTAATGACTACAATGAGCAGTTCTTC. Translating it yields CASNDYNEQFF.

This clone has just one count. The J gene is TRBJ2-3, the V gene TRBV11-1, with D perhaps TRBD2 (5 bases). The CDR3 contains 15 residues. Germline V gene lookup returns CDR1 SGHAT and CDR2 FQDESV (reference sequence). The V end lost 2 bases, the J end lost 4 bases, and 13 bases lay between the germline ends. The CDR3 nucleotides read TGTGCCAGCAGCTTATTCGACAACGGGGCAGATACGCAGTATTTT. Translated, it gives CASSLFDNGADTQYF. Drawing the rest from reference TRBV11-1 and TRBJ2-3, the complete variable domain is EAEVAQSPRYKITEKSQAVAFWCDPISGHATLYWYRQILGQGPELLVQFQDESVVDDSQLPKDRFSAERLKGVDSTLKIQPAELGDSAMYLCASSLFDNGADTQYFGPGTRLTVL.

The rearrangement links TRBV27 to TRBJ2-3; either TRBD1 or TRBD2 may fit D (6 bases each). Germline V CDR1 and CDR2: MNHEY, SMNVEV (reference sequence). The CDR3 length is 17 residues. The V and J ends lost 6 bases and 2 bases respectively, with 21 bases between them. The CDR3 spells CASSGPSGAIPTDTQYF. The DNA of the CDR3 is TGTGCCAGCAGCGGACCGTCGGGGGCCATTCCCACAGATACGCAGTATTTT.

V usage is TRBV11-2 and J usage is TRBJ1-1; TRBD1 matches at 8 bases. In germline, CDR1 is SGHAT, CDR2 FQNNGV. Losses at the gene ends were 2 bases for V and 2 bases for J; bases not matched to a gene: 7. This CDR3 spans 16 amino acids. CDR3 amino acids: CASSLYVDRENTEAFF. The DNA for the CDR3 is TGTGCCAGCAGCTTATACGTGGACAGGGAAAACACTGAAGCTTTCTTT.

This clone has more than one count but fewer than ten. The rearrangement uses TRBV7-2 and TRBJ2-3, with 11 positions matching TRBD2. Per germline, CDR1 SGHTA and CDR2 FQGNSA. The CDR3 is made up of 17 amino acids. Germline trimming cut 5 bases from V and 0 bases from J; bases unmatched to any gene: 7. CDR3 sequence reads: CASSPGTSGGSTDTQYF. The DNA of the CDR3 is TGTGCCAGCAGCCCCGGGACTAGCGGAGGGAGCACAGATACGCAGTATTTT.